Each of the 26 T cell receptor beta chains below was sequenced from the same sample in a study of T cell changes during pregnancy in multiple sclerosis. Clones were sequenced by immunoSEQ multiplex PCR, and TCRdb holds only the in-frame ones, with some missing. The sample lists around 40,000 clones; around 90% were seen once. This specimen was CD4+ T cells from peripheral blood mononuclear cells, taken before pregnancy. These receptor sequences come from a female donor with multiple sclerosis, enrolled in a pregnancy study.

The rearrangement joins TRBV19 to TRBJ1-2; tentative D call: TRBD1 (6 bases). Germline lookup yields CDR1 LNHDA and CDR2 SQIVND (reference sequence). Between the trimmed V and J ends, which lost 7 bases and 1 base, there was a span of 19 bases. This CDR3 spans 16 amino acids. The CDR3 sequence is CASTPPGGAFNYGYTF. For the CDR3, the DNA is TGTGCCAGTACCCCCCCCGGGGGGGCTTTTAACTATGGCTACACCTTC.

The chain recombines TRBV7-2 with TRBJ2-7; D is undetermined. There are 15 residues in the CDR3. With 3 bases removed from V and 0 bases from J, the gap between germline ends came to 12 bases. CDR1 is SGHTA and CDR2 is FQGNSA in the germline V gene. As DNA, the CDR3 is TGTGCCAGCAGCTTGACTTTCTCGAGCTCCTACGAGCAGTACTTC. This gives the protein CASSLTFSSSYEQYF. The variable domain in full, completed from reference TRBV7-2 and TRBJ2-7, reads GAGVSQSPSNKVTEKGKDVELRCDPISGHTALYWYRQSLGQGLEFLIYFQGNSAPDKSGLPSDRFSAERTGGSVSTLTIQRTQQEDSAVYLCASSLTFSSSYEQYFGPGTRLTVT.

The chain uses TRBV10-3 and TRBJ1-6; 8 bases fit TRBD1. Germline CDR1 and CDR2: ENHRY and SYGVKD. The CDR3 covers 15 residues. Trimming removed 8 bases from V and 5 bases from J; junction bases left unmatched: 8. CDR3 in amino acids: CAIGLGQGNNSPLHF. Written as DNA, the CDR3 is TGTGCCATCGGCCTTGGACAGGGCAATAATTCACCCCTCCACTTT.

The chain combines TRBV27 with TRBJ2-7; weak D call: TRBD1 (7 bases). The CDR3 consists of 13 residues. Trimming shortened V by 6 bases and J by 6 bases, and 15 bases separated the two germline ends. Per germline, CDR1 MNHEY and CDR2 SMNVEV (reference sequence). CDR3 coding DNA: TGTGCCAGCAGGATGACAGGGAGGTTCGAGCAGTACTTC. It translates to CASRMTGRFEQYF.

This chain links TRBV5-6 with TRBJ2-7; D is uncertain. This CDR3 is 13 amino acids long. Germline V gene sequence: CDR1 SGHDT, CDR2 YYEEEE. V was pared by 1 base and J by 0 bases, with 5 bases between. CDR3 sequence: CASSLLRSYEQYF. Written as DNA, the CDR3 is TGTGCCAGCAGCTTGTTGCGCTCCTACGAGCAGTACTTC.

The V gene is TRBV9, the J gene TRBJ1-2; unclear D gene. Looked up from germline, CDR1 is SGDLS and CDR2 is YYNGEE. The CDR3 totals 14 residues. V was shortened by 4 bases and J by 3 bases, with 13 bases between the two germline ends. CDR3 sequence (DNA): TGTGCCAGCAGCCCAATCCCCGGGGACTATGGCTACACCTTC. The encoded protein is CASSPIPGDYGYTF.

The chain carries TRBV25-1 and TRBJ2-7; 7 nucleotides agree with TRBD2. Germline CDR1 reads MGHDK; CDR2 reads SYGVNS. This CDR3 region has 13 residues. Trimming removed 3 bases from V and 9 bases from J; junction bases left unmatched: 8. The CDR3 DNA follows: TGTGCCAGCAGTGAGGTCGGGTGGGGGGGGCAGTACTTC. This translates into CASSEVGWGGQYF.

This clone was detected only a few times. The chain links TRBV6-5 to TRBJ1-1; 7 nucleotides match TRBD1. CDR3 size: 15 residues. With V trimmed by 5 bases and J by 1 base, 7 bases remained unmatched. In germline, CDR1 is MNHEY, CDR2 SVGAGI. CDR3 sequence (DNA): TGTGCCAGCAGTCCAGACAGGGCCCAGAACACTGAAGCTTTCTTT. This translates into CASSPDRAQNTEAFF.

This chain uses TRBV7-7 with TRBJ1-4, with D uncertain. The V end lost 5 bases, the J end lost 0 bases, and 10 bases lay between the germline ends. Germline V CDR1 and CDR2: SSHAT, FNYEAQ (reference sequence). The CDR3 is 15 amino acids. The CDR3 sequence is CASSPGPTTNEKLFF. In DNA form, the CDR3 reads TGTGCCAGCAGCCCTGGCCCCACAACTAATGAAAAACTGTTTTTT.

The chain has TRBV5-3 and TRBJ2-5, with a weak D call TRBD2 (6 bases). TRBV5-3 is an ORF, with its function uncertain. Trimming shortened V by 4 bases and J by 7 bases, and 8 bases separated the two germline ends. The CDR3 has 11 residues. The DNA of the CDR3 is TGTGCCAGAAGCCACGGGGGGACCCAGTACTTC. Residues: CARSHGGTQYF.

The gene calls are TRBV29-1 and TRBJ2-7, with TRBD1 matching over 7 bases. CDR1 and CDR2 from the germline V gene are SQVTM and ANQGSEA. The CDR3 contains 12 residues. This CDR3 is CSLRDSYYEQYF. The CDR3 DNA sequence: TGCAGTCTTAGGGACAGCTACTACGAGCAGTACTTC.

The genes are TRBV7-2 and TRBJ2-1, with D perhaps TRBD2 (5 bases). Germline values: CDR1 SGHTA, CDR2 FQGNSA. The CDR3 has 13 residues. V was trimmed by 2 bases and J by 12 bases, leaving 14 bases between them. The CDR3 sequence: CASSLMGGGGQFF. CDR3 sequence (DNA): TGTGCCAGCAGCTTAATGGGCGGTGGAGGGCAGTTCTTC.

This clone was picked up one time. The V gene is TRBV18, the J gene TRBJ2-7, with a weak D call TRBD2 (6 bases). Deletions cut 1 base from V and 4 bases from J, with 14 bases between. The length of the CDR3 is 15 residues. CDR1 and CDR2 from the germline V gene are KGHSH and LQKENI. CDR3 sequence: CASSPQGGDEYEQYF. CDR3 coding DNA: TGTGCCAGCTCACCACAAGGAGGGGACGAGTACGAGCAGTACTTC.

The genes are TRBV19 and TRBJ1-2; D not resolved. The CDR3 length is 13 residues. Trimming shortened V by 5 bases and J by 3 bases, and 10 bases separated the two germline ends. CDR1 is LNHDA and CDR2 is SQIVND in the germline V gene (reference sequence). The CDR3 loop is CASSLRGDYGYTF. The CDR3 DNA reads as TGTGCCAGTAGTTTACGCGGGGACTATGGCTACACCTTC.

The chain has TRBV7-2 and TRBJ2-3, with D hard to call. Trimming took off 2 bases at V and 10 bases at J, with 10 bases between the two ends. This CDR3 is 12 amino acids long. Germline V gene lookup returns CDR1 SGHTA and CDR2 FQGNSA. CDR3 sequence (DNA): TGTGCCAGCAGCTTATTAAACCCGGCGCAGTATTTT. Translated: CASSLLNPAQYF.

The chain employs TRBV5-6 and TRBJ2-5; 7 bases are a match to TRBD1. Per the germline V gene, CDR1 is SGHDT and CDR2 is YYEEEE. This CDR3 is built from 14 residues. J was trimmed by 4 bases and V by 7 bases; bases with no gene match: 10. In DNA, the CDR3 is TGTGCCAGCGCTCAGGGGGATCGGATAGAGACCCAGTACTTC. Translation: CASAQGDRIETQYF. Using reference TRBV5-6 and TRBJ2-5 for the parts outside the CDR3, the full variable domain is DAGVTQSPTHLIKTRGQQVTLRCSPKSGHDTVSWYQQALGQGPQFIFQYYEEEERQRGNFPDRFSGHQFPNYSSELNVNALLLGDSALYLCASAQGDRIETQYFGPGTRLLVL.

A single count supports this clone. The chain uses TRBV5-4 and TRBJ2-6; TRBD1 might be the D (6 bases). Germline CDR1 and CDR2: SGHNT and YYREEE (reference sequence). The CDR3 runs to 16 residues. V shed 3 bases and J shed 1 base, with 11 bases lying between them. The CDR3 DNA follows: TGTGCCAGCAGCTCTGACAGGTTATCTGGGGCCAACGTCCTGACTTTC. Amino acid sequence: CASSSDRLSGANVLTF.

The chain joins TRBV7-2 to TRBJ2-5, with D possibly TRBD2 on 5 matching bases. The germline V gene has CDR1 SGHTA and CDR2 FQGNSA. The CDR3 length is 13 residues. The V and J ends lost 5 bases and 2 bases respectively, with 9 bases between them. CDR3 bases: TGTGCCAGCAGCCTCGGGATTCAAGAGACCCAGTACTTC. As protein: CASSLGIQETQYF.

This chain uses TRBV6-5 with TRBJ1-3, with D unresolved. V lost 5 bases and J 4 bases, leaving 12 bases between the germline ends. Looked up from germline, CDR1 is MNHEY and CDR2 is SVGAGI. CDR3 length: 14 amino acids. CDR3 sequence reads: CASSLSRGGNTIYF. DNA for the CDR3: TGTGCCAGCAGTCTCTCGAGAGGGGGAAACACCATATATTTT.

The chain joins TRBV7-3 to TRBJ1-6, with 7 nucleotides matching TRBD1. V lost 1 base to trimming and J lost 5 bases; unmatched junction nucleotides: 5. The CDR3 is made up of 16 amino acids. Germline V gene sequence: CDR1 SGHTA, CDR2 FQGTGA. CDR3 sequence: CASSLIGGANNSPLHF. The CDR3 DNA reads TGTGCCAGCAGCTTAATAGGGGGCGCGAATAATTCACCCCTCCACTTT.

This rearrangement joins TRBV6-5 to TRBJ1-1, with TRBD1 matching over 7 bases. This CDR3 is built from 15 residues. J was trimmed by 1 base and V by 3 bases; bases with no gene match: 5. The germline V gene encodes CDR1 MNHEY and CDR2 SVGAGI. The CDR3: CASSYIGTANTEAFF. Written as DNA, the CDR3 is TGTGCCAGCAGTTATATAGGGACAGCGAACACTGAAGCTTTCTTT.

The CDR3 spells CAVGGPLGTEAFF. CDR3 DNA: TGTGCCGTGGGGGGGCCCCTCGGCACTGAAGCTTTCTTT. The chain employs TRBV19 and TRBJ1-1; possible D gene TRBD1, 6 bases. The V end was cut by 11 bases, the J end by 4 bases, with 17 bases between. This CDR3 has 13 residues. Germline-derived CDR1 and CDR2 are LNHDA and SQIVND (reference sequence).

This chain joins TRBV10-3 and TRBJ1-2; D is undetermined. V was trimmed by 1 base and J by 5 bases, leaving 14 bases between them. CDR1 and CDR2 from the germline V gene are ENHRY and SYGVKD. The CDR3 is made up of 15 amino acids. The DNA for the CDR3 is TGTGCCATCAGTGAGTTTCGGGGATCACTATATGGCTACACCTTC. Protein: CAISEFRGSLYGYTF.

The V call is TRBV7-3, the J call TRBJ2-2; 8 positions agree with TRBD1. Germline V CDR1 and CDR2: SGHTA, FQGTGA. V was clipped by 5 bases and J by 5 bases; unmatched bases: 7. This CDR3 has 15 residues. CDR3 sequence (DNA): TGTGCCAGCAGCCCCAATCGACAGGGGACCGGGGAGCTGTTTTTT. Encoded protein: CASSPNRQGTGELFF. The whole variable domain, remainder taken from reference TRBV7-3 and TRBJ2-2, is GAGVSQTPSNKVTEKGKYVELRCDPISGHTALYWYRQSLGQGPEFLIYFQGTGAADDSGLPNDRFFAVRPEGSVSTLKIQRTERGDSAVYLCASSPNRQGTGELFFGEGSRLTVL.

A single count supports this clone. The rearrangement joins TRBV4-3 to TRBJ2-2, with a tentative D call TRBD2 (6 bases). V dropped 5 bases and J dropped 8 bases, with 12 bases sitting between them. Germline CDR1 and CDR2: LGHNA and YSLEER. The CDR3 covers 13 residues. The CDR3 here is CASSWRAFGELFF. For the CDR3, the DNA is TGCGCCAGCAGCTGGAGGGCCTTTGGGGAGCTGTTTTTT.

The rearrangement uses TRBV18 and TRBJ1-2, with D unclear. V lost 2 bases, J lost 6 bases, and 10 bases lay in between. This CDR3 is 13 amino acids long. Germline CDR1 is KGHSH and CDR2 is LQKENI. As DNA, the CDR3 is TGTGCCAGCTCACCATCGGCAGGAAATGGCTACACCTTC. Translating gives CASSPSAGNGYTF.